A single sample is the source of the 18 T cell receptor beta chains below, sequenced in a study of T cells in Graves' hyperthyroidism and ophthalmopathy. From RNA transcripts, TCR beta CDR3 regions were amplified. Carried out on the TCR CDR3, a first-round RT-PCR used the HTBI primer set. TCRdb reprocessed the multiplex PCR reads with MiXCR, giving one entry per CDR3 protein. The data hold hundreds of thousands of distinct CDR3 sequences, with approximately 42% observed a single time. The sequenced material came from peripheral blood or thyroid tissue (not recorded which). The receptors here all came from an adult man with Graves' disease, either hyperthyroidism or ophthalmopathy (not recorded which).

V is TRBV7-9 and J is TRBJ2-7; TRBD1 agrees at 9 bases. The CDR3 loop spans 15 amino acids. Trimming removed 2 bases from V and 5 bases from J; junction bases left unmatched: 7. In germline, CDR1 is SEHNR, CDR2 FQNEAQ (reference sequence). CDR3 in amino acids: CASSLWGQGGNEQYF. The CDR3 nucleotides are TGTGCCAGCAGCTTATGGGGACAGGGAGGAAACGAGCAGTACTTC.

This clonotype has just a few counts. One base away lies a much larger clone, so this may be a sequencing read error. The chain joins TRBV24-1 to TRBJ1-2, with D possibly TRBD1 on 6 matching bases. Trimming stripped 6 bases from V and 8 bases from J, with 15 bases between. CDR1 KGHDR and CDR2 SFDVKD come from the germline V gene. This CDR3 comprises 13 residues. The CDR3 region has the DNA TGTGCCACCAGTTCGTGGGGCAGGGGAGGCTACACCTTC. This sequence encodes CATSSWGRGGYTF.

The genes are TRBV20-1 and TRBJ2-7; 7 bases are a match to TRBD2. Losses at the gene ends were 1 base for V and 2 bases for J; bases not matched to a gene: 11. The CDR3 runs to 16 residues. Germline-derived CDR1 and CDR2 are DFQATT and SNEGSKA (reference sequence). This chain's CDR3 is CSARAGSGGTTYEQYF. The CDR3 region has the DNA TGCAGTGCTAGAGCCGGCTCTGGGGGGACTACCTACGAGCAGTACTTC.

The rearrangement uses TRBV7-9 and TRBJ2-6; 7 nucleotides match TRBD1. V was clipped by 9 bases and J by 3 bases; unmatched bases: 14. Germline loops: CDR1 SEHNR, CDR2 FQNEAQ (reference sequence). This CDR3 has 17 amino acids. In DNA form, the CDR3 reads TGTGCCAGGAGTAAGGACAGGTCCCGTCGTGGGGCCAACGTCCTGACTTTC. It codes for CARSKDRSRRGANVLTF.

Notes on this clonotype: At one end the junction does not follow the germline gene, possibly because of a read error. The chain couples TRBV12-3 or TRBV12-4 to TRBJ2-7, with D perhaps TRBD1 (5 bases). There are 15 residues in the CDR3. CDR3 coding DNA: TGTGTCAGCAGCTTGGTGGCAGGGTCGATGAACGAGCAGTACTTC. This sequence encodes CVSSLVAGSMNEQYF.

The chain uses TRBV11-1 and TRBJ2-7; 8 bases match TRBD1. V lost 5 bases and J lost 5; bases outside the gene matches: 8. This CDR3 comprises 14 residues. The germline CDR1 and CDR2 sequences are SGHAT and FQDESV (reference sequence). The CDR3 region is CASSVATGVDEQYF. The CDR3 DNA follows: TGTGCCAGCAGCGTCGCGACAGGGGTCGACGAGCAGTACTTC.

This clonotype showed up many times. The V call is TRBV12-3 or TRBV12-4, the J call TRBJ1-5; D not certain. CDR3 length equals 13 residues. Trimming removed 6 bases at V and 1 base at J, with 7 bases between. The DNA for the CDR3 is TGTGCCAGCAGCCGTAAGAGCAATCAGCCCCAGCATTTT. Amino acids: CASSRKSNQPQHF.

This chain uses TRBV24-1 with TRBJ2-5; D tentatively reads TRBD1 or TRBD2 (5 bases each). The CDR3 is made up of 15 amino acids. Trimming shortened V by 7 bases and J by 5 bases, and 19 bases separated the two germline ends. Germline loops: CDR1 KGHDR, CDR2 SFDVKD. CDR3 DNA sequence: TGTGCCACCAGAGATAGGCCTAGCCGGGGCGAGACCCAGTACTTC. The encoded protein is CATRDRPSRGETQYF.

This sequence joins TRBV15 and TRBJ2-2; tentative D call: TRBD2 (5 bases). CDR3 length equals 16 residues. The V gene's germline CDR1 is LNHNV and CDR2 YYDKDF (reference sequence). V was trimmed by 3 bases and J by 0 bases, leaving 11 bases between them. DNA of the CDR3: TGTGCCACCAGCAGCGGGAAACCTGCGAACACCGGGGAGCTGTTTTTT. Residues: CATSSGKPANTGELFF.

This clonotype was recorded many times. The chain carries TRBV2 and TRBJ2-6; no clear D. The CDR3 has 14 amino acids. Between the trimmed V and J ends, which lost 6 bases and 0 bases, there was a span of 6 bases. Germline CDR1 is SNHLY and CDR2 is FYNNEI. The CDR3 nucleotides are TGTGCCAGCAGACCCACCTCTGGGGCCAACGTCCTGACTTTC. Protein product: CASRPTSGANVLTF.

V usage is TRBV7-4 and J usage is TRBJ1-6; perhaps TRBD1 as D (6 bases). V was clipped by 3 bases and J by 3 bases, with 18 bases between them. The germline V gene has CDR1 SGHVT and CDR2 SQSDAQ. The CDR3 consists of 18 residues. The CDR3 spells CASSFGGGGQGYNSPLHF. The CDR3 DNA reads TGTGCCAGCAGCTTTGGGGGCGGGGGGCAGGGCTATAATTCACCCCTCCACTTT.

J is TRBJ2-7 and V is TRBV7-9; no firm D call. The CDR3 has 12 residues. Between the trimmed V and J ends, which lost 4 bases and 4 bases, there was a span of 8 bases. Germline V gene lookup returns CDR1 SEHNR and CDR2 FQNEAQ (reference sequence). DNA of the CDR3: TGTGCCAGCAGCTCTACAGAATACGAGCAGTACTTC. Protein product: CASSSTEYEQYF.

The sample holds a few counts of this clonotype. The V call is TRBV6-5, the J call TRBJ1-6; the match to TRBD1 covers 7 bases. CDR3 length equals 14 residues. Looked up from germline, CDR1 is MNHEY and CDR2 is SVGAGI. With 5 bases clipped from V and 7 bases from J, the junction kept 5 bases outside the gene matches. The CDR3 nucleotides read TGTGCCAGCAGTCCGTGGACAGGCAATTCACCCCTCCACTTT. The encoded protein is CASSPWTGNSPLHF.

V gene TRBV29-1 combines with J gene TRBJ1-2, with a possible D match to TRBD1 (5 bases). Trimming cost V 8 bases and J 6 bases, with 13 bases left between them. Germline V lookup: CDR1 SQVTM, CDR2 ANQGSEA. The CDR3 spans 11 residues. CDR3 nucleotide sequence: TGCAGCTTAACAGGTGGGGATGGCTACACCTTC. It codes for CSLTGGDGYTF.

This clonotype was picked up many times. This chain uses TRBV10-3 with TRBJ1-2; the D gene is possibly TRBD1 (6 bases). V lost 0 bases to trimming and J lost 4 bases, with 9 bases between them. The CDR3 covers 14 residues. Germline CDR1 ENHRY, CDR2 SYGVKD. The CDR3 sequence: CAISESEGGYGYTF. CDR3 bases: TGTGCCATCAGTGAGTCAGAGGGGGGCTATGGCTACACCTTC.

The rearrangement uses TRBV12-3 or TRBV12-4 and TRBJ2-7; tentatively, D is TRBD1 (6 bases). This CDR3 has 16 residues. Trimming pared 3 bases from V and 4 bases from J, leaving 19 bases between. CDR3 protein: CASSLRSGDARYEQYF. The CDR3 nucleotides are TGTGCCAGCAGTTTGAGATCAGGGGACGCGAGGTACGAGCAGTACTTC.

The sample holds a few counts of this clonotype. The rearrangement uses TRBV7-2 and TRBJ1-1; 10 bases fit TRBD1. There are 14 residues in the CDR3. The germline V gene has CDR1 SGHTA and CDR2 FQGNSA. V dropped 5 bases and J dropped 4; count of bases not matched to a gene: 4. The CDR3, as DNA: TGTGCCAGCAGCACGGACAGGGGGAGCACTGAAGCTTTCTTT. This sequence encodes CASSTDRGSTEAFF. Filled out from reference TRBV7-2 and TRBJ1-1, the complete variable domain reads GAGVSQSPSNKVTEKGKDVELRCDPISGHTALYWYRQSLGQGLEFLIYFQGNSAPDKSGLPSDRFSAERTGGSVSTLTIQRTQQEDSAVYLCASSTDRGSTEAFFGQGTRLTVV.

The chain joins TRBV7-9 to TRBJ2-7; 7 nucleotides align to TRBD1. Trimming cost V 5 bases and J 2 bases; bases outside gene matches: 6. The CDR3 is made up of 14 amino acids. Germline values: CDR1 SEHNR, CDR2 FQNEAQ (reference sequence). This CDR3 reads CASSGQDVTYEQYF. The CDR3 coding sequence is TGTGCCAGCAGCGGACAGGACGTTACCTACGAGCAGTACTTC.